This T cell receptor (beta chain) is drawn from a study of cytomegalovirus exposure and HLA in healthy donors. This clone came up a few times. The CDR3 runs 16 residues. Germline V lookup: CDR1 LNHDA, CDR2 SQIVND (reference sequence). V lost 5 bases and J lost 4; bases outside the gene matches: 8. The PCR used 60 Vbeta and 13 Jbeta primers. Measured with immunoSEQ multiplex PCR; TCRdb has only the in-frame clones, and not every one. The sample consists of tens of thousands of clones, around 8% of them appearing once. The sequenced material came from PBMCs. The chain links TRBV19 to TRBJ2-1, with 10 bases lining up with TRBD2. The sequence was obtained from a man in his forties or fifties in good health and CMV-seronegative. The CDR3 coding sequence is TGTGCCAGTAGTCCATCTAGCGGGAGTTTATACAATGAGCAGTTCTTC. Encoded protein: CASSPSSGSLYNEQFF.